This is a list of T cell receptor beta chains from one sample in a study of blood T cell repertoires in COVID-19. Data came from immunoSEQ multiplex PCR; TCRdb stores just in-frame clones and leaves some out. Of fewer than 70,000 clones in the sample, around 80% are singletons; the top ten hold less than 15%. Sequencing was done on a sample of peripheral blood. The receptors were sampled from a human donor in a cohort sampled during active COVID-19. Both conserved end residues are trimmed from each CDR3.

>TRBJ1-5|11|TRBV19
ASGRDSNQPQH
>TRBJ2-7|13|TRBV2
ASSYSGTANYEQY
>TRBJ2-3|15|TRBV4-2
ASSLYGGGDSTDTQY
>TRBJ2-7|9|TRBV25-1
ASESSYEQY
>TRBJ2-2|12|TRBV25-1
ASSPIGASGELF
>TRBJ2-1|14|TRBV11-2
ASSLGRSGRADEQF
>TRBJ1-4|14|TRBV14
ASSQGYLATNEKLF
>TRBJ2-5|15|TRBV5-5
ASSSPDGGPTQETQY
>TRBJ2-1|14|TRBV9
ASSVAEVAGGYEQF
>TRBJ1-2|12|TRBV9
ASSMGLFNYGYT
>TRBJ1-5|12|TRBV6-5
ASTIPGGNQPQH
>TRBJ2-2|11|TRBV5-1
ASSLGAAGELF
>TRBJ2-7|11|TRBV18
ASSLGQFYEQY
>TRBJ1-1|13|TRBV28
ASSVQGRVDTEAF
>TRBJ1-6|12|TRBV6-6
ASGPAQGYSPLH
>TRBJ2-5|15|TRBV9
ASSPRTSETAGETQY
>TRBJ1-5|13|TRBV28
ASTDPVTGVQPQH
>TRBJ2-6|12|TRBV19
ASRRQGSANVLT
>TRBJ2-1|14|TRBV5-4
ASSLAATGNHNEQF
>TRBJ2-7|13|TRBV5-4
ASSLTGTRVYEQY
>TRBJ1-2|12|TRBV7-2
ASSPGQSVSGYT
>TRBJ2-7|13|TRBV28
ASEQQTQRYYEQY
>TRBJ1-4|13|TRBV6-2/TRBV6-3
ASSYSGATNEKLF
>TRBJ1-4|11|TRBV6-5
ASSPGQGEKLF
>TRBJ1-4|12|TRBV6-5
ASSYSGTPEKLF
>TRBJ1-2|12|TRBV6-2/TRBV6-3
ASSPDRINYGYT
>TRBJ2-7|11|TRBV28
ASSLGGNYEQY
>TRBJ2-7|12|TRBV30
AWTTTSGSYEQY
>TRBJ1-2|13|TRBV4-3
ASSQVTQGNYGYT
>TRBJ2-7|11|TRBV7-2
ASSFSGSYEQY